This T cell receptor beta chain was documented in a study of blood T cell repertoires in COVID-19. As for the study in general: From the United States, Italy and Spain came samples of acute and convalescent COVID-19.

Seattle patient enrollment occurred during active infection, with longitudinal follow-up thereafter. Original processing methods: For nucleated cells, counts were estimated from reference gene primer amplification. TCRdb's copy holds only in-frame clones and misses some; the assay was immunoSEQ multiplex PCR. The V and J calls and clone size come from that table; D and trimming were worked out from the DNA. The repertoire holds about 69,000 clones, with 70% to 90% as singletons. The receptor was derived from a man aged 40-50 years with COVID-19, enrolled during active disease. Material: peripheral blood.

The CDR3 here is CASSPTSRTNFNYGYTF. The CDR3 bases are TGTGCCAGCAGCCCAACGTCTAGGACAAACTTTAACTATGGCTACACCTTC. The chain combines TRBV3-1 (or the pseudogene TRBV3-2) with TRBJ1-2; tentative D call: TRBD1 (5 bases). The CDR3 spans 17 residues. Trimming left V 4 bases short and J 1 base short, with 19 bases between. In germline, CDR1 is LGHDT, CDR2 YNNKEL (reference sequence).